This T cell receptor beta chain was recovered during a study of blood T cell repertoires in COVID-19. Study-wide background: Acute-phase and convalescent COVID-19 samples originated in the United States, Italy and Spain. Sources were T cells, B-cell-depleted T cells, or PBMCs; the material itself was cDNA or gDNA.

Assay used: immunoSEQ multiplex PCR; TCRdb lists only in-frame clones, some missing. The profile covers about 68,000 clones, with 65% to 90% appearing a single time and around 23% taken by the ten largest. The CDR3 sequence is 15 residues long. CDR1 is SGHAT and CDR2 is FQDESV in the germline V gene (reference sequence). V lost 5 bases to trimming and J lost 4 bases; unmatched junction nucleotides: 7. Sequencing used peripheral blood. The chain has TRBV11-1 and TRBJ2-5; TRBD2 aligns across 10 bases. The clonotype comes from a man in his fifties or sixties with acute or convalescent COVID-19. In DNA, the CDR3 is TGTGCCAGCAGCCATGGAAGCGGGGGGGCAGAGACCCAGTACTTC. This gives the protein CASSHGSGGAETQYF. The full variable domain, with the rest looked up from reference TRBV11-1 and TRBJ2-5, is EAEVAQSPRYKITEKSQAVAFWCDPISGHATLYWYRQILGQGPELLVQFQDESVVDDSQLPKDRFSAERLKGVDSTLKIQPAELGDSAMYLCASSHGSGGAETQYFGPGTRLLVL.